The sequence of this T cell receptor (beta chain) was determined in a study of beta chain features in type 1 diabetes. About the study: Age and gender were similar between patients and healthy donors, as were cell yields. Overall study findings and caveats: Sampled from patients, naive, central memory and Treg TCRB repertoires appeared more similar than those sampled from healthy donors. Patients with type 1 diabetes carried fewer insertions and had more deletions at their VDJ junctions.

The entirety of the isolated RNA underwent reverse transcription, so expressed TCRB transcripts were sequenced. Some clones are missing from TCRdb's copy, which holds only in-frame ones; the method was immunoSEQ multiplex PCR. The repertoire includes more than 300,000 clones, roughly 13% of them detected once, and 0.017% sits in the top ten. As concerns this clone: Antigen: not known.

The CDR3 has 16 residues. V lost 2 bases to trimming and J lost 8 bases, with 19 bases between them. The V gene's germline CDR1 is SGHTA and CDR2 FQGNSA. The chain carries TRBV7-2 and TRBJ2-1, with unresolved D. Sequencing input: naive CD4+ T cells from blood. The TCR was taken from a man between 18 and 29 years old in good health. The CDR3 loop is CASSLTTLPQVDEQFF. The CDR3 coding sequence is TGTGCCAGCAGCTTAACAACCCTCCCCCAGGTCGATGAGCAGTTCTTC.